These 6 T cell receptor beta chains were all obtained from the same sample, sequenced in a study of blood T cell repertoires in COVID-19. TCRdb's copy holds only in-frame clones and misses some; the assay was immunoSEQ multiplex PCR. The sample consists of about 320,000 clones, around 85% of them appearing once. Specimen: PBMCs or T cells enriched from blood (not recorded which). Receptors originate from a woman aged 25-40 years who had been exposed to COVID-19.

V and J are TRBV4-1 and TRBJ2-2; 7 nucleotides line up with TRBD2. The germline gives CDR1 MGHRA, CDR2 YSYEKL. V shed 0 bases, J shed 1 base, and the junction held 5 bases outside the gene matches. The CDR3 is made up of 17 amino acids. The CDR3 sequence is CASSQDSASGNTGELFF. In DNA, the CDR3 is TGCGCCAGCAGCCAAGATTCGGCTAGCGGGAACACCGGGGAGCTGTTTTTT.

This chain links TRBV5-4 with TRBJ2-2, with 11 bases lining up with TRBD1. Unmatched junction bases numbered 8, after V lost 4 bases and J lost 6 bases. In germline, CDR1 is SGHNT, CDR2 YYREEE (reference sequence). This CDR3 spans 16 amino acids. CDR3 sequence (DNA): TGTGCCAGCAGCCGGACAGGGGGCGTAAGGGCCGGGGAGCTGTTTTTT. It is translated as CASSRTGGVRAGELFF.

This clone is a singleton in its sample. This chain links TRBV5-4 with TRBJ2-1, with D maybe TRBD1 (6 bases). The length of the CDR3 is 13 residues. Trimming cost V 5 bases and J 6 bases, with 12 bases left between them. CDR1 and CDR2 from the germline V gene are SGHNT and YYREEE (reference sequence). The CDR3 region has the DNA TGTGCCAGCAGTATGCAGGGGATCAATGAGCAGTTCTTC. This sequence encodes CASSMQGINEQFF.

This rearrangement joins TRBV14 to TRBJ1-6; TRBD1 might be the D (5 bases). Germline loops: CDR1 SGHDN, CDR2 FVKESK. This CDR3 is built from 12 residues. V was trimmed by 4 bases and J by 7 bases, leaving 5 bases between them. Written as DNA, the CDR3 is TGTGCCAGCAGCCGACAGAATTCACCCCTCCACTTT. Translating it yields CASSRQNSPLHF.

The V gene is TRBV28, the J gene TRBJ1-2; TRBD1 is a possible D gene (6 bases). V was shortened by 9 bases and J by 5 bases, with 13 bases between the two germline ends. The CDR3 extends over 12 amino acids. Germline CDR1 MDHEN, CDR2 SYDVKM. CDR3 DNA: TGTGCCAGTAGACAGGTGTCTTATGGCTACACCTTC. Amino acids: CASRQVSYGYTF.

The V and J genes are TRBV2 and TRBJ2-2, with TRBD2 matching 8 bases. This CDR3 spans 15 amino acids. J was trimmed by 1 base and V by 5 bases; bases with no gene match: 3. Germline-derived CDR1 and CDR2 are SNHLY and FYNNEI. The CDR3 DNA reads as TGTGCCAGCAGTTTACTAGCGGTGAACACCGGGGAGCTGTTTTTT. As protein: CASSLLAVNTGELFF.